This is a list of T cell receptor beta chains from one sample in a study of cytomegalovirus exposure and HLA in healthy donors. Clones were sequenced by immunoSEQ multiplex PCR, and TCRdb holds only the in-frame ones, with some missing. The data contain around 180,000 clones, 65% to 75% of them seen just once; the ten biggest clones take up 1.5%. The sequenced material came from PBMCs. These receptor sequences come from a girl aged 5-17 years in good health and CMV-seronegative. Each CDR3 is given with its conserved first and last residue. The D gene is left open where the match is weak. For some rows the clone size is stated as once, few or many, or as a class when expanded; others skip it.

V gene	D gene	clone size	CDR3 length	J gene	CDR3 protein	CDR3 DNA
TRBV4-2	-	-	17	TRBJ1-1	CASSQEVRASGNTEAFF	TGTGCCAGCAGCCAAGAAGTGCGGGCATCGGGGAACACTGAAGCTTTCTTT
TRBV6-5	-	once	13	TRBJ1-2	CASSYRVERGYTF	TGTGCCAGCAGTTACAGGGTCGAGCGGGGCTACACCTTC
TRBV6-1	TRBD2	-	15	TRBJ2-1	CASSEYFLAGGEQFF	TGTGCCAGCAGTGAATATTTCCTAGCGGGGGGCGAGCAGTTCTTC
TRBV1	-	once	14	TRBJ2-3	CTSSPQAHTDTQYF	TGCACCAGCAGCCCCCAGGCCCACACAGATACGCAGTATTTT
TRBV13	-	-	15	TRBJ1-2	CASSLGQGGFDGYTF	TGTGCCAGCAGCTTAGGCCAGGGCGGCTTTGATGGCTACACCTTC
TRBV15	TRBD1	-	16	TRBJ2-7	CATSTYPGTGAHEQYF	TGTGCCACCAGCACCTATCCCGGGACAGGGGCCCACGAGCAGTACTTC
TRBV19	TRBD2	once	15	TRBJ2-1	CASNRPSGGQHEQFF	TGTGCCAGCAACCGCCCTAGCGGGGGTCAGCATGAGCAGTTCTTC
TRBV9	-	-	14	TRBJ1-4	CASSPSSLNEKLFF	TGTGCCAGCAGCCCTTCGTCCCTAAATGAAAAACTGTTTTTT
TRBV5-5	-	-	15	TRBJ2-2	CASSLGGSNTGELFF	TGTGCCAGCAGCTTGGGCGGTTCGAACACCGGGGAGCTGTTTTTT
TRBV29-1	TRBD1	-	13	TRBJ2-7	CSVRDRAVYEQYF	TGCAGCGTGAGAGACAGGGCGGTCTACGAGCAGTACTTC
TRBV18	-	-	14	TRBJ1-1	CASSRKDKDTEAFF	TGTGCCAGCTCACGCAAGGACAAGGACACTGAAGCTTTCTTT
TRBV6-6	-	-	15	TRBJ1-2	CASSYQVQGEHGYTF	TGTGCCAGCAGTTATCAGGTTCAGGGTGAGCATGGCTACACCTTC
TRBV7-7	-	-	15	TRBJ2-1	CASSLDGGGHNEQFF	TGTGCCAGCAGCTTAGATGGGGGGGGGCACAATGAGCAGTTCTTC
TRBV27	TRBD1	-	18	TRBJ2-7	CASSHTLPSGTDSYEQYF	TGTGCCAGCAGTCACACCCTACCCTCCGGGACAGACTCCTACGAGCAGTACTTC
TRBV15	TRBD1	-	14	TRBJ2-5	CATSGDRVQETQYF	TGTGCCACCAGCGGTGACAGGGTCCAAGAGACCCAGTACTTC
TRBV25-1	-	-	14	TRBJ2-1	CASSAPRVGGEQFF	TGTGCCAGCAGTGCCCCGAGGGTTGGAGGGGAGCAGTTCTTC
TRBV29-1	-	once	12	TRBJ2-2	CSFRDMTGELFF	TGCAGCTTCAGGGATATGACCGGGGAGCTGTTTTTT
TRBV6-5	-	-	14	TRBJ1-5	CASSYSQGDQPQHF	TGTGCCAGCAGTTACTCTCAGGGCGATCAGCCCCAGCATTTT
TRBV18	-	-	16	TRBJ2-5	CASSPSDLNKQETQYF	TGTGCCAGCTCACCCAGCGACCTAAACAAACAAGAGACCCAGTACTTC
TRBV19	-	few	14	TRBJ1-4	CASSIRTVAEKLFF	TGTGCCAGTAGTATAAGGACAGTCGCTGAAAAACTGTTTTTT
TRBV5-1	TRBD2	-	14	TRBJ2-5	CASSTGDYQETQYF	TGCGCCAGCAGCACGGGGGACTATCAAGAGACCCAGTACTTC
TRBV6-5	-	few	14	TRBJ1-1	CASRLGGAFSEAFF	TGTGCCAGCAGGCTGGGAGGGGCGTTTTCTGAAGCTTTCTTT
TRBV11-2	-	few	15	TRBJ1-6	CASSLLAGARSPLHF	TGTGCCAGCAGCTTACTTGCGGGGGCACGTTCACCCCTCCACTTT
TRBV10-1	-	-	17	TRBJ2-4	CASSDSRGGGAKNIQYF	TGCGCCAGCAGTGACTCGCGGGGTGGTGGGGCCAAAAACATTCAGTACTTC
TRBV7-9	TRBD1	-	16	TRBJ1-2	CASSQNNLPGQGSYTF	TGTGCCAGCAGCCAAAACAATCTCCCGGGACAGGGGAGCTACACCTTC
TRBV5-8	-	few	13	TRBJ1-2	CASSLAGNYGYTF	TGTGCCAGCAGCTTGGCGGGGAACTATGGCTACACCTTC
TRBV10-1	-	-	13	TRBJ1-1	CASRDSRDTEAFF	TGCGCCAGCAGGGACTCTCGGGACACTGAAGCTTTCTTT
TRBV2	TRBD1	-	15	TRBJ1-5	CASRRQGASNQPQHF	TGTGCCAGCAGGCGACAGGGGGCGAGCAATCAGCCCCAGCATTTT
TRBV2	-	-	16	TRBJ1-2	CASSEGRWGGFYGYTF	TGTGCCAGCAGTGAAGGGAGATGGGGAGGGTTCTATGGCTACACCTTC
TRBV19	TRBD2	-	13	TRBJ2-7	CATSAGSSYEQYF	TGTGCCACCTCAGCGGGATCCTCCTACGAGCAGTACTTC
TRBV7-3	TRBD2	-	15	TRBJ2-7	CASSLTAGGPHEQYF	TGTGCCAGCAGCTTAACCGCGGGGGGGCCCCACGAGCAGTACTTC
TRBV7-6	TRBD2	-	16	TRBJ2-7	CASSSNSGGELYEQYF	TGTGCCAGCAGCTCCAACTCTGGGGGGGAGCTCTACGAGCAGTACTTC
TRBV27	TRBD1	-	16	TRBJ1-1	CASSLLGTGRETEAFF	TGTGCCAGCAGTTTACTCGGGACAGGGAGGGAGACTGAAGCTTTCTTT
TRBV7-6	-	-	15	TRBJ1-1	CASSLGVLGATEAFF	TGTGCCAGCAGCTTAGGGGTACTGGGGGCTACTGAAGCTTTCTTT
TRBV2	TRBD1	-	14	TRBJ1-2	CASSDRTGDYGYTF	TGTGCCAGCAGTGACAGGACAGGCGACTATGGCTACACCTTC
TRBV9	TRBD2	once	16	TRBJ2-1	CASSKTSGSSYNEQFF	TGTGCCAGCAGCAAGACTAGCGGGAGCTCCTACAATGAGCAGTTCTTC
TRBV9	-	-	13	TRBJ2-2	CASSPESTGELFF	TGTGCCAGCAGTCCCGAGAGCACCGGGGAGCTGTTTTTT
TRBV19	-	-	14	TRBJ1-5	CASSISGVNQPQHF	TGTGCCAGTAGTATCTCGGGGGTTAATCAGCCCCAGCATTTT
TRBV5-1	-	-	13	TRBJ1-2	CASSPDTNYGYTF	TGCGCCAGCAGCCCGGACACTAACTATGGCTACACCTTC
TRBV7-9	TRBD1	-	13	TRBJ1-4	CASSLGTAEKLFF	TGTGCCAGCAGCCTCGGGACAGCTGAAAAACTGTTTTTT
TRBV5-4	TRBD1	-	15	TRBJ1-1	CASSLVRGQHTEAFF	TGTGCCAGCAGCTTGGTAAGGGGGCAGCACACTGAAGCTTTCTTT
TRBV29-1	-	-	16	TRBJ2-1	CSALGKTRGSYNEQFF	TGCAGCGCCCTAGGTAAGACCCGTGGATCCTACAATGAGCAGTTCTTC
TRBV19	-	-	13	TRBJ2-7	CASSPGTSAEQYF	TGTGCCAGTAGTCCGGGGACATCTGCCGAGCAGTACTTC
TRBV9	-	few	14	TRBJ2-3	CASSPRQFSDTQYF	TGTGCCAGCAGCCCCCGACAGTTTTCAGATACGCAGTATTTT
TRBV7-6	TRBD1	few	14	TRBJ2-7	CASRRSQGAGEQYF	TGTGCCAGCAGGAGGAGCCAGGGGGCAGGCGAGCAGTACTTC
TRBV5-1	TRBD1	-	15	TRBJ2-5	CASSWGQGGQETQYF	TGCGCCAGCAGCTGGGGACAGGGAGGTCAAGAGACCCAGTACTTC
TRBV19	-	-	14	TRBJ2-3	CARRWGLGTDTQYF	TGTGCCAGGAGGTGGGGGCTGGGAACAGATACGCAGTATTTT
TRBV2	TRBD1	-	14	TRBJ1-6	CASRLDRGRSPLHF	TGTGCCAGCAGGTTGGACAGGGGAAGGTCACCCCTCCACTTT
TRBV4-1	-	-	16	TRBJ1-1	CASSQVFGFANTEAFF	TGCGCCAGCAGCCAAGTTTTCGGGTTTGCGAACACTGAAGCTTTCTTT
TRBV5-1	TRBD1	-	15	TRBJ1-2	CASSTGQGANYGYTF	TGCGCCAGCAGCACAGGACAGGGGGCGAACTATGGCTACACCTTC